The 15 T cell receptor beta chains below come from one sample, sequenced in a study of blood T cell repertoires in COVID-19. Assay used: immunoSEQ multiplex PCR; TCRdb lists only in-frame clones, some missing. The sample contains 150,000 to 200,000 clones, around 86% of which appear only once. The sample comprised PBMCs or T cells enriched from blood (not recorded which). Receptors were obtained from a woman between 40 and 55 years old in a cohort exposed to, infected with or recovered from COVID-19 (not recorded which).

This clone was counted a single time. The V gene is TRBV2, the J gene TRBJ1-1, with 8 nucleotides matching TRBD1. CDR3 length: 15 amino acids. Germline loops: CDR1 SNHLY, CDR2 FYNNEI. The J segment lost 1 base and the V segment lost 7 bases, leaving 8 bases of the junction unmatched. The CDR3 DNA reads TGTGCCAGCACCTACCTTGGGACAGGGAACACTGAAGCTTTCTTT. Amino acid sequence: CASTYLGTGNTEAFF.

In its sample, this clone was seen once. The chain is built from TRBV30 and TRBJ1-3, with D perhaps matching TRBD1 (5 bases). Trimming took off 3 bases at V and 4 bases at J, with 13 bases between the two ends. This CDR3 comprises 14 residues. Germline V gene data show CDR1 as GTSNPN and CDR2 as SVGIG (reference sequence). CDR3 DNA sequence: TGTGCCTGGAGAGTTGCCAGGGCCGGAAACACCATATATTTT. Translated: CAWRVARAGNTIYF.

As regards this clone: This same CDR3 is encoded by further DNA sequences in the sample. The chain is built from TRBV27 and TRBJ1-1; D remains unclear. Trimming removed 3 bases from V and 5 bases from J, with 13 bases in between. The germline gives CDR1 MNHEY, CDR2 SMNVEV (reference sequence). This CDR3 is 14 amino acids long. This CDR3 is CASSLSRGRTEAFF. The DNA of the CDR3 is TGTGCCAGCAGTTTGAGTAGAGGGAGGACTGAAGCTTTCTTT.

The rearrangement links TRBV2 to TRBJ2-1, with 8 nucleotides matching TRBD2. From germline, CDR1 is SNHLY and CDR2 FYNNEI. The CDR3 consists of 15 residues. V lost 7 bases, J lost 9 bases, and 14 bases stayed unmatched. In nucleotides, the CDR3 is TGTGCCAGCACCCCCCGGGCGCGGGGGGAGCTTGAGCAGTTCTTC. This codes for CASTPRARGELEQFF.

V usage is TRBV15 and J usage is TRBJ1-1; TRBD1 is a possible D gene (5 bases). Trimming removed 0 bases from V and 12 bases from J, with 20 bases in between. CDR1 and CDR2 (germline): LNHNV, YYDKDF (reference sequence). The CDR3 has 15 amino acids. CDR3 loop: CATSRDQGRGFGSFF. CDR3 nucleotides: TGTGCCACCAGCAGAGATCAAGGAAGGGGATTTGGATCTTTCTTT.

This chain joins TRBV11-2 and TRBJ2-1; TRBD1 matches 7 bases. Germline values: CDR1 SGHAT, CDR2 FQNNGV. V was clipped by 4 bases and J by 4 bases; unmatched bases: 7. CDR3 length: 15 amino acids. The CDR3 protein is CASSYGQASYNEQFF. The CDR3 DNA follows: TGTGCCAGCAGCTATGGACAGGCTTCTTACAATGAGCAGTTCTTC.

The chain carries TRBV9 and TRBJ2-7; 9 nucleotides match TRBD2. This CDR3 contains 15 residues. Germline V gene sequence: CDR1 SGDLS, CDR2 YYNGEE. The V gene end was trimmed by 0 bases and the J gene end by 3 bases; junction bases not matched to a gene: 4. The CDR3 loop is CASSVGASGIYEQYF. CDR3 nucleotide sequence: TGTGCCAGCAGCGTAGGTGCTAGCGGGATCTACGAGCAGTACTTC.

The V and J genes are TRBV2 and TRBJ1-1, with D unclear. Trimming stripped 5 bases from V and 2 bases from J, with 12 bases between. Per germline, CDR1 SNHLY and CDR2 FYNNEI. The CDR3 consists of 14 residues. In DNA, the CDR3 is TGTGCCAGCAGTTCCGACGGGGAAAACACTGAAGCTTTCTTT. It is translated as CASSSDGENTEAFF.

The chain employs TRBV10-2 and TRBJ2-7, with 7 positions matching TRBD1. The V gene end was trimmed by 4 bases and the J gene end by 3 bases; junction bases not matched to a gene: 0. The CDR3 consists of 12 residues. Per germline, CDR1 WSHSY and CDR2 SAAADI. In DNA, the CDR3 is TGCGCCAGCAGTGCAGGGGGCTACGAGCAGTACTTC. Encoded protein: CASSAGGYEQYF.

The rearrangement uses TRBV9 and TRBJ2-3; TRBD1 is a possible D gene (7 bases). This CDR3 is 16 amino acids long. The germline V gene encodes CDR1 SGDLS and CDR2 YYNGEE. Trimming cost V 6 bases and J 1 base, with 18 bases left between them. The CDR3 DNA follows: TGTGCCAGCACCCCTAATGGAGGGGGCGGCACAGATACGCAGTATTTT. Protein product: CASTPNGGGGTDTQYF.

This chain uses TRBV7-9 with TRBJ2-3, with D perhaps TRBD2 (6 bases). The ends were cut back, 5 bases at V and 6 bases at J, with 15 bases in the middle. Germline CDR1 and CDR2: SEHNR and FQNEAQ (reference sequence). The length of the CDR3 is 14 residues. CDR3 loop: CASSLRGGTDTQYF. The DNA of the CDR3 is TGTGCCAGCAGCCTACGAGGAGGGACGGATACGCAGTATTTT.

This clone was seen only a few times. The CDR3: CASSYDISGTYNEQFF. As DNA, the CDR3 is TGTGCCAGCAGTTACGACATTAGCGGGACCTACAATGAGCAGTTCTTC. The chain is built from TRBV6-2 or TRBV6-3 and TRBJ2-1, with TRBD2 identical over 8 bases. With V trimmed by 2 bases and J by 2 bases, 5 bases remained unmatched. Germline CDR1 MNHEY, CDR2 SVGEGT. CDR3 length equals 16 residues.

This clone was observed a few times. The genes are TRBV19 and TRBJ1-5; a possible D gene is TRBD1 (6 bases). The V end was cut by 6 bases, the J end by 4 bases, with 10 bases between. CDR1 and CDR2 (germline): LNHDA, SQIVND (reference sequence). This CDR3 has 13 residues. Here the CDR3 DNA reads TGTGCCAGTAGGCAGGGGTGGAATCAGCCCCAGCATTTT. Residues: CASRQGWNQPQHF.

The rearrangement links TRBV7-9 to TRBJ2-7, with no clear D. V lost 0 bases and J lost 5, with 11 bases in between. Germline CDR1 and CDR2: SEHNR and FQNEAQ (reference sequence). The CDR3 runs 14 residues. The CDR3 bases are TGTGCCAGCAGCTTAGCGTACGACTTGAACGAGCAGTACTTC. Translation gives CASSLAYDLNEQYF.

This chain joins TRBV11-2 and TRBJ2-3; D is uncertain. CDR1 and CDR2 (germline): SGHAT, FQNNGV. The V end lost 2 bases, the J end lost 8 bases, and 11 bases lay between the germline ends. The CDR3 sequence is 13 residues long. The CDR3: CASSLRRQATQYF. The CDR3 DNA sequence: TGTGCCAGCAGCTTAAGACGTCAGGCTACGCAGTATTTT. Filled out from reference TRBV11-2 and TRBJ2-3, the complete variable domain reads EAGVAQSPRYKIIEKRQSVAFWCNPISGHATLYWYQQILGQGPKLLIQFQNNGVVDDSQLPKDRFSAERLKGVDSTLKIQPAKLEDSAVYLCASSLRRQATQYFGPGTRLTVL.